The present TCR beta chain was sequenced within a study of cytomegalovirus exposure and HLA in healthy donors (dated by TCRdb to about 2017). Background for the entire study: According to an earlier analysis of 587 of the donors, 150 million to 200 million T cells yielded approximately 120 million unique TCR beta sequences and about 300 Gb of sequence data. HLA typing included class I and class II loci at four-digit resolution. The study combined high-throughput TCR immunosequencing, statistical association of individual TCRs with disease status, and machine learning to predict cytomegalovirus infection status. Rather than drawing on any new phenotypic data, the later analysis identified candidate immune exposures from TCR beta sequences and the way those sequences occurred across donors. The study was designed to test whether signatures of past pathogen exposure could be identified by cataloging public T cell receptors. Every repertoire in the discovery cohort had been generated on one and the same sequencing platform. Among about 390 genotyped donors of the cohort, an average of about 240,000 unique TCR beta nucleotide sequences were sequenced per donor, roughly 20% of them non-productive. Because of strong linkage in the cohort, 4 to 6 DR-DQ haplotypes were treated as single units for association and clustering. Donor age, sex, ethnicity and CMV serostatus were compiled together with the repertoire data. Among the roughly 400 genotyped donors, roughly 80% belonged to the genetic ancestry cluster associated with self-reported Caucasian donors. A later genetic analysis used genome-wide SNP genotypes for about three fifths of the 666 donors, treating that subset as a discovery cohort. The study profiled the T cell repertoires of 500 to 800 subjects by immunosequencing and related them to cytomegalovirus serostatus. Typing coverage varied by locus: roughly 629-630 donors for A, B, C, DRB1 and DQB1; 522 for DQA1; nearly 610 for DPA1; under 490 for DPB1. To study patterns of TCR occurrence, a later analysis re-analyzed previously published TCR beta repertoires from 666 donors and added high-resolution HLA genotyping. A separate validation cohort of 100 to 150 different subjects was used in addition to the 666-subject first cohort. An early release that covered about 640 HLA-typed donors contained approximately 320 gigabases of sequencing data and about 84 million unique TCR sequences. An earlier analysis of 500 to 650 of the donors applied high-throughput TCR beta sequencing to assess whether each TCR beta V gene segment acted as functional or pseudogenic. The paper as a whole reports these results and caveats: In a later genetic analysis, fewer N-insertions in productive TCRs were reported among donors in an Asian-associated ancestry cluster than the roughly 700-donor mean. Some IMGT-functional V segments, including TRBV6-2 and TRBV6-3, could not be distinguished by the 87-base-pair reads and were therefore excluded. Some 16 rarely observed V segments, including chromosome 9 orphons, were excluded from the earlier analysis of some 590 of the donors because counts were too low. Cytomegalovirus status was reported to be diagnosed by the classifier with high specificity and sensitivity in both the original and validation cohorts. A cluster of highly shared sequence variants was judged likely to be a technical artifact of the sequencing pipeline. In a later analysis, HLA-associated TCR beta chains showed more clonal expansion and lower generation probabilities than non-associated chains that were equally common. In vitro tests confirmed that a few of the cytomegalovirus-associated TCR beta chains recognize cytomegalovirus antigens. Across donors, most TCR sequences were observed very rarely, whereas some public TCRs were present in many individuals. In a later genetic analysis, a missense DCLRE1C variant was associated with V-gene and J-gene trimming of TCR beta chains, and the association was replicated in an independent cohort. A further reported finding was that TCR beta sequences accurately predicted the HLA-A and HLA-B alleles for most subjects in the first cohort. Broadly in line with IMGT annotations, most TCR beta V segments showed up in productive rearrangements about 90% or about 30% of the time in an earlier analysis of under 700 of the donors. Roughly uniform sequencing depth across donors was assumed in presence/absence analyses, although this assumption may not hold. A later analysis found that TCR association rates varied across HLA loci, with DRB1 alleles showing the most associated TCRs and HLA-C alleles the fewest. Linkage disequilibrium might explain the correlated functional status among segregating V segments, but an unknown experimental factor could not be excluded. According to the authors, the approach could potentially be generalized to other disease states and immunological phenotypes. At a false discovery rate of 0.05, a later analysis linked about 16,000 TCR beta sequences to specific HLA alleles. The cohort was sequenced for TCR beta chains only, and without alpha or paired-chain data the features that could be detected were limited. A total of roughly 160 TCR beta chains were listed by the study as associated with cytomegalovirus. For the cohort, immune exposure information was limited to CMV serostatus. Several of the top co-occurrence clusters appeared to be linked to parvovirus B19, influenza, CMV and Epstein-Barr virus, according to a later analysis. A later analysis found that most CMV-associated TCR beta chains appeared HLA-restricted, with HLA associations seemingly driven largely by CMV exposure. HLA typing was unavailable for some donors at each locus, so association tests used only the typed subset. When HLA alleles, especially DR and DQ, strongly co-occurred, attributing TCR associations to individual alleles was difficult.

Taken from the germline V gene (reference sequence), the CDR1 and CDR2 loops are SGHKS and YYEKEE. Inclusive of the bounding cysteine and phenylalanine, the CDR3 is 15 residues long. This entry keeps only the CDR3 DNA: 45 bases, framed from base 1. Compared with germline, V lacks 5 bases and J lacks 5 bases; bases without a gene match: 10. Library construction relied on the immunoSEQ multiplex PCR assay. For the multiplex PCR, a mixture combining 60 forward primers for TCR Vbeta segments and 13 reverse primers for TCR Jbeta segments was used. A multiplex PCR assay on genomic DNA amplified the CDR3 region of rearranged TCR beta genes. On the Illumina HiSeq System, the amplified TCR beta libraries were sequenced as 87-base-pair reads. The source study handled its data this way. A later analysis counted about 76 million unique TCR beta chains across the 550 to 700 repertoires, and about 10 million of these chains were shared by at least two donors. Raw reads were error-corrected and collapsed into unique sequences by a nearest-neighbor algorithm in which closely related sequences were merged to remove PCR and sequencing errors. To assign V, D and J gene segments, CDR3 sequences were aligned to IMGT reference sequences. For a sequence to be retained, at least a six-nucleotide match to both a V gene segment and a J gene segment was required. Rearrangements were classified as productive when the CDR3 lacked stop codons and remained in frame with V and J, and all other rearrangements were classified as non-productive. Following IMGT convention, CDR3 was defined as the stretch from the second conserved V-encoded cysteine up to the conserved J-encoded phenylalanine. Sequences without an unambiguous match to a single V gene segment were excluded from the earlier analysis of a few hundred of the donors. In an earlier analysis of several hundred of the donors, V segments were called functional above 56.7% productive rearrangements and were called segregating when the between-donor standard deviation exceeded 5%. A statistical classification framework was built for diagnosing cytomegalovirus status from the catalog of TCR beta chain sequences. In a later analysis, TCR nucleotide sequences were compared against IMGT/GENE-DB human TR gene sequences so that V and J genes could be assigned. In a later analysis, CDR3 sequences and most-parsimonious VDJ recombination scenarios were assigned using the TCRdist pipeline. A later analysis defined each TCR beta chain by its CDR3 amino acid sequence plus V-gene family, and excluded reads lacking a unique V-gene family. To address suspected cross-contamination and a sequencing artifact, a later analysis removed over 500 highly shared, low-generation-probability nucleotide sequences. A later analysis calculated a clonal expansion index for each public chain from normalized within-repertoire ranks of inferred template counts. A later analysis computed generation probabilities with a VDJ recombination model fitted to out-of-frame rearrangements, and checked the results against IGoR. A later analysis scored TCR-TCR, TCR-HLA and TCR-CMV co-occurrence with hypergeometric tests, applying a repertoire-size bias correction to TCR pairs. To estimate false discovery rates, a later analysis permuted the HLA or CMV assignments 20 times. In a later analysis, co-occurring TCRs were grouped using DBSCAN, with TCRdist sequence similarity added in when clustering inside HLA-allele-positive subsets. Repertoires with fewer than 30,000 or more than 120,000 public chains, plus five repertoires with anomalous nucleotide sharing, were excluded from co-occurrence clustering. Entries here come from immuneACCESS through TCRdb and include only in-frame sequences with V and J called. Some clones fail to appear in such tables; in the studies checked, an unresolved V gene covers under half of the shortfall, and the cause of the remainder is unknown. V and J calls plus clone size are reproduced from that table; the DNA served to infer D and trimming. The sample records 90,000 or so clones, about 67% of which are singletons. The top ten clonotypes cover roughly 16% of the sample.

The cohort consisted of 670 or so healthy bone marrow donors. Cohort members were all nominally healthy when sampled, although unrecorded immune exposures were likely present. The donor tested CMV seropositive, placing the donor among the approximately 310 seropositive members of the cohort. Every donor gave a peripheral blood sample, and the peripheral blood mononuclear cells from that sample were used for TCR beta sequencing. The Qiagen DNeasy Blood Extraction Kit was used to extract genomic DNA from the blood cell samples. As concerns this clone: Its antigen has not been determined. It has no much larger one-base neighbor in the sample; base qualities were not kept.

This receptor was identified in a woman aged 18-35 years in good health and CMV-seropositive. The receptor chain draws on TRBV5-5 and TRBJ2-4; TRBD1 agrees with 7 junctional bases. Source material: PBMCs. This receptor has the CDR3 CASRLLTGVQNIQYF. The nucleotide sequence is given as TGTGCCAGCAGGCTGCTAACAGGGGTACAAAACATTCAGTACTTC.